Reported below is one T cell receptor beta chain. The source of the sample is a study of cytomegalovirus exposure and HLA in healthy donors. 60 Vbeta and 13 Jbeta primers were used in PCR. Repertoires were generated with immunoSEQ multiplex PCR, while TCRdb's copy carries only in-frame clones and drops some. The data hold more than 100,000 clones, with about 62% observed a single time. The material sequenced was PBMCs. The sequence derives from a woman aged 40 to 50 in good health and CMV-seropositive.

The CDR3, as DNA: TGCGCCAGCAGCTTCTGGGACAGACTTAACTATGGCTACACCTTC. The encoded protein is CASSFWDRLNYGYTF. The chain joins TRBV5-1 to TRBJ1-2, with 7 bases that match TRBD1. The CDR3 is made up of 15 amino acids. Germline CDR1 and CDR2: SGHRS and YFSETQ. V dropped 2 bases and J dropped 1; count of bases not matched to a gene: 5.